The 27 T cell receptor beta chains given below trace back to one sample, sequenced in a study of control samples from healthy donors and cancer patients. The assay was immunoSEQ multiplex PCR, and TCRdb's table has in-frame clones only and misses some. The top ten hold almost 2.5% of the sample, which has around 130,000 clones, 80% to 95% seen once. The source material was blood. The source is a man between 18 and 35 years old in good health.

The chain uses TRBV5-1 and TRBJ1-3; TRBD1 is a possible D gene (5 bases). Germline V gene data show CDR1 as SGHRS and CDR2 as YFSETQ. Trimming took 4 bases from V and 4 from J, leaving 12 bases between them. The CDR3 is 14 amino acids. CDR3 in DNA: TGCGCCAGCAGCCCGGCGGGGGGAGGAAACACCATATATTTT. This gives the protein CASSPAGGGNTIYF.

The sample holds one count of this clone. The genes are TRBV24-1 and TRBJ1-5; TRBD1 is a possible D gene (5 bases). This CDR3 is built from 14 residues. Trimming shortened V by 5 bases and J by 3 bases, and 10 bases separated the two germline ends. Germline V gene sequence: CDR1 KGHDR, CDR2 SFDVKD. In DNA, the CDR3 is TGTGCCACCAGTGGATGGGGCGCCAATCAGCCCCAGCATTTT. Residues: CATSGWGANQPQHF.

The chain couples TRBV6-5 to TRBJ2-7; 7 bases are shared with TRBD1. With 5 bases clipped from V and 7 bases from J, the junction kept 5 bases outside the gene matches. The CDR3 is 12 amino acids. Germline V gene sequence: CDR1 MNHEY, CDR2 SVGAGI. DNA for the CDR3: TGTGCCAGCAGTCCACAGGGGCGTGAGCAGTACTTC. It yields the protein CASSPQGREQYF.

The rearrangement links TRBV7-2 to TRBJ2-5, with D maybe TRBD2 (7 bases). V shed 4 bases and J shed 7 bases, with 19 bases lying between them. CDR1 is SGHTA, CDR2 FQGNSA, per germline. This CDR3 has 15 residues. DNA for the CDR3: TGTGCCAGCAGCTATATCACTCTAGGGGGGGGGACCCAGTACTTC. Translated, it gives CASSYITLGGGTQYF. Drawing the rest from reference TRBV7-2 and TRBJ2-5, the complete variable domain is GAGVSQSPSNKVTEKGKDVELRCDPISGHTALYWYRQSLGQGLEFLIYFQGNSAPDKSGLPSDRFSAERTGGSVSTLTIQRTQQEDSAVYLCASSYITLGGGTQYFGPGTRLLVL.

The CDR3 sequence: CASKVSNQPQHF. CDR3 nucleotides: TGTGCCAGCAAGGTTAGCAATCAGCCCCAGCATTTT. The V and J genes are TRBV6-5 and TRBJ1-5; D not certain. CDR3 length: 12 residues. V shed 7 bases and J shed 0 bases, with 4 bases lying between them. From germline, CDR1 is MNHEY and CDR2 SVGAGI.

This chain joins TRBV28 and TRBJ1-5, with 8 bases that match TRBD1. The CDR3 sequence is 15 residues long. V dropped 6 bases and J dropped 6; count of bases not matched to a gene: 10. Looked up from germline, CDR1 is MDHEN and CDR2 is SYDVKM. The CDR3 DNA follows: TGTGCCAGCAGAAAACAGGGGGGGTACGGTCAGCCCCAGCATTTT. The encoded protein is CASRKQGGYGQPQHF.

This clone was counted a single time. This sequence joins TRBV28 and TRBJ1-2; TRBD1 might be the D (5 bases). The germline CDR1 and CDR2 sequences are MDHEN and SYDVKM. The CDR3 extends over 13 amino acids. The V end lost 2 bases, the J end lost 4 bases, and 8 bases lay between the germline ends. The CDR3 DNA reads TGTGCCAGCAGTTTAGAAGGGGTCTATGGCTACACCTTC. Translating gives CASSLEGVYGYTF.

This clone was recorded once. CDR3: CASQSRLGRNQPQHF. The CDR3 DNA is TGTGCCAGTCAGTCACGGCTCGGGAGGAATCAGCCCCAGCATTTT. The J gene is TRBJ1-5, the V gene TRBV19; D is undetermined. This CDR3 has 15 amino acids. V was clipped by 8 bases and J by 4 bases, with 18 bases between them. In germline, CDR1 is LNHDA, CDR2 SQIVND (reference sequence).

The V and J genes are TRBV19 and TRBJ2-3, with D possibly matching TRBD1 (6 bases). V lost 3 bases, J lost 3 bases, and 10 bases lay in between. The CDR3 runs 14 residues. CDR1 and CDR2 (germline): LNHDA, SQIVND (reference sequence). The CDR3 here is CASSIPQGTDTQYF. CDR3 DNA sequence: TGTGCCAGTAGTATCCCACAGGGAACAGATACGCAGTATTTT.

This clone has only one observation. V gene TRBV28 combines with J gene TRBJ2-5, with 15 bases matching TRBD2. Per the germline V gene, CDR1 is MDHEN and CDR2 is SYDVKM. The CDR3 extends over 19 amino acids. The J segment lost 4 bases and the V segment lost 6 bases, leaving 15 bases of the junction unmatched. The chain's CDR3 is CASSTTGPGLAGGGETQYF. In DNA form, the CDR3 reads TGTGCCAGCAGCACCACGGGTCCGGGACTAGCGGGGGGTGGAGAGACCCAGTACTTC.

In nucleotides, the CDR3 is TGTGCCACCCGACAGGGGACTAATGAAAAACTGTTTTTT. Translated, it gives CATRQGTNEKLFF. The rearrangement links TRBV6-5 to TRBJ1-4; 8 bases match TRBD1. Germline lookup yields CDR1 MNHEY and CDR2 SVGAGI. The CDR3 runs to 13 residues. Trimming cost V 10 bases and J 2 bases; bases outside gene matches: 3.

V usage is TRBV14 and J usage is TRBJ1-4; D call uncertain. V lost 6 bases to trimming and J lost 1 base, with 12 bases between them. The CDR3 sequence is 15 residues long. Germline CDR1 is SGHDN and CDR2 is FVKESK. CDR3 amino acids: CASSQIRGTNEKLFF. CDR3 in DNA: TGTGCCAGCAGTCAAATCCGAGGAACTAATGAAAAACTGTTTTTT.

The chain is built from TRBV24-1 and TRBJ2-2; TRBD2 agrees at 9 bases. The ends lost 9 bases at V and 7 bases at J; junction bases unmatched: 8. Germline assignment: CDR1 KGHDR and CDR2 SFDVKD. The CDR3 extends over 14 amino acids. The CDR3 nucleotides are TGTGCCACCCAATCATTTAGCGGGAGCGGGGAGCTGTTTTTT. Its translation is CATQSFSGSGELFF.

This clone was seen only once. The chain couples TRBV5-1 to TRBJ1-2; TRBD1 might be the D (6 bases). Per germline, CDR1 SGHRS and CDR2 YFSETQ. The CDR3 runs to 15 residues. Between the trimmed V and J ends, which lost 1 base and 10 bases, there was a span of 20 bases. Written as DNA, the CDR3 is TGCGCCAGCAGCTTGTCCCCCGGGGGGCCGATGCTCTACACCTTC. It yields the protein CASSLSPGGPMLYTF.

Only a few counts were recorded for this clone. J is TRBJ1-2 and V is TRBV5-4; D is unclear. V lost 0 bases to trimming and J lost 3 bases, with 9 bases between them. This CDR3 comprises 14 residues. The germline CDR1 and CDR2 sequences are SGHNT and YYREEE (reference sequence). Here the CDR3 reads CASSLVAVDYGYTF. CDR3 in DNA: TGTGCCAGCAGCTTGGTCGCAGTCGACTATGGCTACACCTTC.

This clone appeared a single time. The rearrangement joins TRBV18 to TRBJ1-1; no definite D call. Trimming left V 0 bases short and J 3 bases short, with 14 bases between. Germline CDR1 reads KGHSH; CDR2 reads LQKENI. This CDR3 region has 16 residues. CDR3 DNA sequence: TGTGCCAGCTCACCACCGGGTCCCCTAAGAGACACTGAAGCTTTCTTT. Protein product: CASSPPGPLRDTEAFF.

The chain has TRBV28 and TRBJ2-5; TRBD2 matches 8 bases. V shed 6 bases, J shed 2 bases, and the junction held 8 bases outside the gene matches. CDR1 MDHEN and CDR2 SYDVKM come from the germline V gene. The CDR3 spans 15 residues. In nucleotides, the CDR3 is TGTGCCAGCAGCGGCCCCCGCGGGGGGCAAGAGACCCAGTACTTC. Protein: CASSGPRGGQETQYF.

The chain is built from TRBV7-3 and TRBJ2-7, with D maybe TRBD1 (7 bases). There are 17 residues in the CDR3. From germline, CDR1 is SGHTA and CDR2 FQGTGA. Trimming shortened V by 1 base and J by 5 bases, and 21 bases separated the two germline ends. CDR3 DNA: TGTGCCAGCAGCTTAAGAGGGGGCCCGCAGGGAGGAAACGAGCAGTACTTC. This gives the protein CASSLRGGPQGGNEQYF.

In this sample, this clone turned up once. The rearrangement uses TRBV28 and TRBJ2-7; no definite D call. Trimming pared 5 bases from V and 7 bases from J, leaving 12 bases between. Per germline, CDR1 MDHEN and CDR2 SYDVKM. The CDR3 contains 12 residues. This CDR3 is CASSRGVVEQYV. For the CDR3, the DNA is TGTGCCAGCAGTCGAGGTGTGGTAGAGCAGTACGTC.

V is TRBV5-1 and J is TRBJ2-2; 8 bases match TRBD1. The CDR3 is made up of 14 amino acids. The V and J ends lost 2 bases and 4 bases, in that order; junction bases with no gene match: 1. Germline V gene data show CDR1 as SGHRS and CDR2 as YFSETQ. The DNA of the CDR3 is TGCGCCAGCAGCTTAGGACAGGGCACCGGGGAGCTGTTTTTT. Protein product: CASSLGQGTGELFF.

The rearrangement joins TRBV30 to TRBJ1-3, with a tentative D call TRBD1 (6 bases). Germline lookup yields CDR1 GTSNPN and CDR2 SVGIG (reference sequence). The CDR3 runs to 14 residues. Trimming removed 1 base at V and 0 bases at J, with 7 bases between. CDR3 bases: TGTGCCTGGAGTGCAGGGGTCTCTGGAAACACCATATATTTT. Translated: CAWSAGVSGNTIYF.

In the case of this clone: One end of the junction does not line up with germline, which may come from a read error. V and J are TRBV10-3 and TRBJ2-2; a weak D match, TRBD2 (5 bases). Germline V gene sequence: CDR1 ENHRY, CDR2 SYGVKD. The CDR3 covers 16 residues. The CDR3 reads CAISESAKREHRGAVF. The CDR3 region has the DNA TGTGCCATCAGTGAGTCTGCCAAACGCGAACACCGGGGAGCTGTTTTT.

The V gene is TRBV5-1, the J gene TRBJ2-1, with D possibly matching TRBD2 (6 bases). The germline CDR1 and CDR2 sequences are SGHRS and YFSETQ. The length of the CDR3 is 16 residues. V lost 0 bases to trimming and J lost 3 bases, with 13 bases between them. CDR3 sequence: CASSLEGRRNYNEQFF. As DNA, the CDR3 is TGCGCCAGCAGCTTGGAGGGGAGGCGCAACTACAATGAGCAGTTCTTC.

The chain uses TRBV6-6 and TRBJ2-1; 10 nucleotides match TRBD1. The germline gives CDR1 MNHNY, CDR2 SVGAGI (reference sequence). J gave up 7 bases and V 8 bases, and 14 bases lay outside the gene matches. The CDR3 has 16 residues. The CDR3 DNA sequence: TGTGCCAGCGTTCTGGGGACAGGGGCCGTCCGGAATGAGCAGTTCTTC. Its translation is CASVLGTGAVRNEQFF.

The J gene is TRBJ1-2, the V gene TRBV2; the match to TRBD1 covers 7 bases. Unmatched junction bases numbered 8, after V lost 9 bases and J lost 4 bases. The CDR3 is made up of 13 amino acids. In germline, CDR1 is SNHLY, CDR2 FYNNEI. Written as DNA, the CDR3 is TGTGCCAGTACCCAGGGGGAAGCCTATGGCTACACCTTC. Translation: CASTQGEAYGYTF.

The genes are TRBV5-6 and TRBJ1-3; TRBD1 aligns across 7 bases. Per germline, CDR1 SGHDT and CDR2 YYEEEE. The ends lost 4 bases at V and 6 bases at J; junction bases unmatched: 7. This CDR3 has 14 residues. The CDR3 loop is CASSPTGYENTIYF. The CDR3 DNA is TGTGCCAGCAGCCCGACAGGGTATGAAAACACCATATATTTT.

The rearrangement joins TRBV7-3 to TRBJ2-5; D may be TRBD1 (7 bases). Trimming pared 5 bases from V and 4 bases from J, leaving 17 bases between. The CDR3 runs to 15 residues. The germline gives CDR1 SGHTA, CDR2 FQGTGA. CDR3 coding DNA: TGTGCCAGCAGCCATTCGGGGGCAGGGGGAGAGACCCAGTACTTC. This sequence encodes CASSHSGAGGETQYF.